The sequence of this T cell receptor beta chain was determined in a study of technical replicates of blood from a few donors. Method: immunoSEQ multiplex PCR; TCRdb's copy keeps in-frame clones and lacks some. In the table there are 80,000 to 100,000 clones, 95% of which are singletons. The length of the CDR3 is 15 residues. V was cut by 3 bases and J by 7 bases, with 19 bases left in between. Germline V gene sequence: CDR1 KGHSH, CDR2 LQKENI. V usage is TRBV18 and J usage is TRBJ2-7, with D maybe TRBD2 (5 bases). The clonotype was recovered from a human donor in good health. Sequenced material: T cells isolated from PBMCs. The CDR3 reads CASSPQTAISGEQYF. The CDR3 DNA follows: TGTGCCAGCTCACCGCAGACCGCCATCTCGGGAGAGCAGTACTTC.